This TCR beta chain was sequenced during a study of blood T cell repertoires in COVID-19. Study overall: Italy, Spain and the United States were the sources of the convalescent and acute COVID-19 samples. Sample material is recorded as cDNA or gDNA derived from T cells, B-cell-depleted T cells, or PBMCs.

The count of this clone is one. TCRdb's copy holds only in-frame clones and misses some; the assay was immunoSEQ multiplex PCR. The sample has roughly 240,000 clones, more than 75% seen once. Enrolled through a virtual design, the participants were between about 18 and 100 years of age and came from under 30 US areas. Participants reported their clinical history, and cohort assignment relied on those reports. The length of the CDR3 is 15 residues. With 6 bases removed from V and 6 bases from J, the gap between germline ends came to 17 bases. Germline V gene lookup returns CDR1 LNHDA and CDR2 SQIVND (reference sequence).

The sample comprised PBMCs or T cells enriched from blood (not recorded which). The chain combines TRBV19 with TRBJ1-4, with D perhaps matching TRBD1 (5 bases). The clonotype originates from a woman between 45 and 65 years old who had recovered from COVID-19. This chain's CDR3 is CASRSSVGGDEKLFF. CDR3 nucleotides: TGTGCCAGTAGGTCCTCGGTGGGGGGAGATGAAAAACTGTTTTTT.